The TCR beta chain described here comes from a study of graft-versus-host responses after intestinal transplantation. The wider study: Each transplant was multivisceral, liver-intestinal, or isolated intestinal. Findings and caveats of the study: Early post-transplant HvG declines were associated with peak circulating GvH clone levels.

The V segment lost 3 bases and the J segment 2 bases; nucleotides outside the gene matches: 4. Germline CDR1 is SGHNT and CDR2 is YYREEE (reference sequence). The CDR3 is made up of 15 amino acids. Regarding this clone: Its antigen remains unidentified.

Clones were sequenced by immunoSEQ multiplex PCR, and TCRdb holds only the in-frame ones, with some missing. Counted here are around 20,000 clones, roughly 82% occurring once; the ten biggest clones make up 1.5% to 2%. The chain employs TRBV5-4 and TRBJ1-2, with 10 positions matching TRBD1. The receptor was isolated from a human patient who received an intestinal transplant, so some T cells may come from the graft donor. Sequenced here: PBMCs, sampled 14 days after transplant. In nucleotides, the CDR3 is TGTGCCAGCAGCTCTAGGACAGGGGGGAACTATGGCTACACCTTC. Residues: CASSSRTGGNYGYTF.